The 32 T cell receptor beta chains given below trace back to one sample, sequenced in a study of PD-L1 blockade in urothelial cancer. Time point here: peripheral blood 6 weeks after treatment start. Repertoires were generated with immunoSEQ multiplex PCR, while TCRdb's copy carries only in-frame clones and drops some. The data contain more than 60,000 clones, 85% to 90% of them seen just once; the ten biggest clones take up roughly 12%. Sequences were derived from PBMCs, sampled around atezolizumab (anti-PD-L1) treatment. The receptors derive from a man between 60 and 75 years old with urothelial cancer.

V is TRBV11-3 and J is TRBJ2-2; no definite D call. Germline values: CDR1 SGHNT, CDR2 YENEEA. The CDR3 is 16 residues long. V was shortened by 5 bases and J by 1 base, with 14 bases between the two germline ends. CDR3 bases: TGTGCCAGCAGCACCTACCGGCGACTGAACACCGGGGAGCTGTTTTTT. This translates into CASSTYRRLNTGELFF.

The gene calls are TRBV5-1 and TRBJ2-5, with D possibly being TRBD2 (5 bases). Trimming pared 0 bases from V and 3 bases from J, leaving 15 bases between. The CDR3 is 16 amino acids. CDR1 SGHRS and CDR2 YFSETQ come from the germline V gene. The CDR3 protein is CASSLAMISGKETQYF. Written as DNA, the CDR3 is TGCGCCAGCAGCTTGGCCATGATTTCGGGGAAAGAGACCCAGTACTTC. The full variable domain, rest sourced from reference TRBV5-1 and TRBJ2-5, is KAGVTQTPRYLIKTRGQQVTLSCSPISGHRSVSWYQQTPGQGLQFLFEYFSETQRNKGNFPGRFSGRQFSNSRSEMNVSTLELGDSALYLCASSLAMISGKETQYFGPGTRLLVL.

Here the CDR3 reads CASSSDRAVFYGYTF. The CDR3 nucleotides read TGTGCCAGCAGTTCAGACAGGGCGGTCTTCTATGGCTACACCTTC. The J gene is TRBJ1-2, the V gene TRBV11-2, with 7 bases fitting TRBD1. V lost 6 bases, J lost 4 bases, and 11 bases stayed unmatched. Germline lookup yields CDR1 SGHAT and CDR2 FQNNGV. The CDR3 loop spans 15 amino acids.

V usage is TRBV5-6 and J usage is TRBJ2-7, with D possibly matching TRBD1 (6 bases). The V end lost 2 bases, the J end lost 0 bases, and 9 bases lay between the germline ends. This CDR3 contains 14 residues. Germline V gene data show CDR1 as SGHDT and CDR2 as YYEEEE. CDR3 in DNA: TGTGCCAGCAGCTTCGGACAGCCCTCCTACGAGCAGTACTTC. This sequence encodes CASSFGQPSYEQYF.

This clone appeared a single time. The CDR3 nucleotides are TGTGCCAGCAATAAAATACAGGGATTTTCGGGCTACACCTTC. It translates to CASNKIQGFSGYTF. The rearrangement uses TRBV6-6 and TRBJ1-2; D might be TRBD1 (6 bases). Trimming left V 7 bases short and J 8 bases short, with 20 bases between. The CDR3 is made up of 14 amino acids. Germline V gives CDR1 MNHNY, CDR2 SVGAGI (reference sequence).

The chain recombines TRBV5-1 with TRBJ2-7; 8 nucleotides match TRBD2. The CDR3 spans 16 residues. The ends lost 7 bases at V and 7 bases at J; junction bases unmatched: 19. The germline gives CDR1 SGHRS, CDR2 YFSETQ. As DNA, the CDR3 is TGCGCCAGCCGACAATCTTCCGGGACCCGGGGGGGGGAGCAGTACTTC. Protein: CASRQSSGTRGGEQYF.

V usage is TRBV6-1 and J usage is TRBJ2-1, with TRBD2 identical over 9 bases. Looked up from germline, CDR1 is MNHNS and CDR2 is SASEGT. The CDR3 runs to 18 residues. Unmatched junction bases numbered 14, after V lost 0 bases and J lost 8 bases. This chain's CDR3 is CASSEAPVSAGGGYEQFF. The CDR3 region has the DNA TGTGCCAGCAGTGAAGCACCGGTGTCAGCGGGAGGAGGCTATGAGCAGTTCTTC.

This chain connects TRBV5-6 to TRBJ1-2; tentative D call: TRBD1 (5 bases). The germline CDR1 and CDR2 sequences are SGHDT and YYEEEE. Trimming left V 5 bases short and J 2 bases short, with 19 bases between. The CDR3 has 16 residues. The CDR3 is CASSGLQAPFNYGYTF. CDR3 coding DNA: TGTGCCAGCAGTGGGCTACAGGCACCATTCAACTATGGCTACACCTTC.

J is TRBJ2-6 and V is TRBV5-4; D is perhaps TRBD1 (5 bases). Trimming removed 5 bases at V and 1 base at J, with 13 bases between. CDR1 is SGHNT and CDR2 is YYREEE in the germline V gene (reference sequence). This CDR3 is 16 amino acids long. CDR3 nucleotides: TGTGCCAGCAGACAAATGCAGGGTTCTGGGGCCAACGTCCTGACTTTC. This sequence encodes CASRQMQGSGANVLTF.

Written as DNA, the CDR3 is TGTGCCAGCAGCTTGGTGGGACTAGACACAGATACGCAGTATTTT. This sequence encodes CASSLVGLDTDTQYF. The chain is built from TRBV5-6 and TRBJ2-3; TRBD2 matches at 8 bases. The V and J ends lost 0 bases and 2 bases, in that order; junction bases with no gene match: 2. The germline gives CDR1 SGHDT, CDR2 YYEEEE. There are 15 residues in the CDR3.

This chain uses TRBV4-1 with TRBJ1-3; no clear D gene. The CDR3 loop spans 16 amino acids. Germline V lookup: CDR1 MGHRA, CDR2 YSYEKL. Trimming removed 0 bases at V and 11 bases at J, with 20 bases between. In nucleotides, the CDR3 is TGCGCCAGCAGCCAAGAGATTGGGCCGTTTGGTCGCCCCATATATTTT. This sequence encodes CASSQEIGPFGRPIYF.

The chain couples TRBV6-1 to TRBJ1-4; D uncertain. The CDR3 loop spans 14 amino acids. V lost 3 bases to trimming and J lost 6 bases, with 11 bases between them. The germline V gene has CDR1 MNHNS and CDR2 SASEGT. The CDR3 DNA is TGTGCCAGCAGTGAGGGAGGTGCTTATGAAAAACTGTTTTTT. Residues: CASSEGGAYEKLFF.

V usage is TRBV7-9 and J usage is TRBJ1-1; D unresolved. The germline V and J ends were trimmed by 3 bases and 0 bases, with 8 bases remaining between them. Looked up from germline, CDR1 is SEHNR and CDR2 is FQNEAQ (reference sequence). The CDR3 consists of 14 residues. This CDR3 is CASSFGLMNTEAFF. The CDR3 DNA follows: TGTGCCAGCAGCTTTGGGCTTATGAACACTGAAGCTTTCTTT.

CDR3 in DNA: TGTGCCAGCAGTCGAGCCGGACAGCCGGACTACGAGCAGTACTTC. Its translation: CASSRAGQPDYEQYF. The rearrangement uses TRBV6-5 and TRBJ2-7, with D perhaps TRBD1 (6 bases). Per the germline V gene, CDR1 is MNHEY and CDR2 is SVGAGI. The CDR3 has 15 residues. V was trimmed by 5 bases and J by 3 bases, leaving 17 bases between them.

The chain is built from TRBV4-1 and TRBJ1-2; 8 bases map to TRBD1. This CDR3 is built from 16 residues. V gave up 3 bases and J gave up 4 bases; unmatched junction bases: 10. Looked up from germline, CDR1 is MGHRA and CDR2 is YSYEKL. The DNA of the CDR3 is TGCGCCAGCAGCCAGGGTCAGGGGGCGCGTTCCTATGGCTACACCTTC. As protein: CASSQGQGARSYGYTF.

This chain links TRBV7-6 with TRBJ2-2; possibly TRBD2 for D (5 bases). This CDR3 contains 13 residues. The ends were cut back, 11 bases at V and 2 bases at J, with 12 bases in the middle. From germline, CDR1 is SGHVS and CDR2 FNYEAQ. The CDR3 loop reads CALSGFNTGELFF. The DNA for the CDR3 is TGTGCCCTGTCGGGGTTTAACACCGGGGAGCTGTTTTTT.

The V gene is TRBV13, the J gene TRBJ1-2; D remains ambiguous. The CDR3 runs to 14 residues. Germline assignment: CDR1 PRHDT and CDR2 FYEKMQ (reference sequence). V shed 6 bases and J shed 8 bases, with 19 bases lying between them. The CDR3 spells CASRHHGFEGGYTF. The DNA for the CDR3 is TGTGCCAGCAGACATCATGGGTTCGAGGGCGGCTACACCTTC.

The chain combines TRBV5-1 with TRBJ2-2; TRBD2 matches 8 bases. The CDR3 spans 16 residues. CDR1 is SGHRS, CDR2 YFSETQ, per germline. J was trimmed by 5 bases and V by 2 bases; bases with no gene match: 8. Here the CDR3 reads CASSLISAGGTGELFF. The CDR3 DNA sequence: TGCGCCAGCAGCTTAATTTCGGCGGGGGGTACCGGGGAGCTGTTTTTT.

The count of this clone is one. V and J are TRBV30 and TRBJ1-2; TRBD1 might be the D (5 bases). The germline gives CDR1 GTSNPN, CDR2 SVGIG (reference sequence). V lost 2 bases and J lost 5, with 9 bases in between. This CDR3 has 12 residues. The DNA of the CDR3 is TGTGCCTGGAGTAGACAGTTATATGGCTACACCTTC. Translating gives CAWSRQLYGYTF.

The chain is built from TRBV28 and TRBJ2-1; TRBD1 matches at 7 bases. The V gene end was trimmed by 5 bases and the J gene end by 10 bases; junction bases not matched to a gene: 14. The CDR3 has 15 amino acids. Germline CDR1 reads MDHEN; CDR2 reads SYDVKM. CDR3 in amino acids: CASSQTGTHLGEQFF. The CDR3 DNA reads TGTGCCAGCAGTCAGACAGGGACCCACCTTGGAGAGCAGTTCTTC.

The J gene is TRBJ1-3, the V gene TRBV11-2; D might be TRBD1 (6 bases). Germline values: CDR1 SGHAT, CDR2 FQNNGV. The CDR3 consists of 15 residues. The V and J ends lost 4 bases and 4 bases respectively, with 14 bases between them. The CDR3 sequence: CASSSQVGGGNTIYF. The DNA for the CDR3 is TGTGCCAGCAGCTCTCAAGTTGGGGGCGGAAACACCATATATTTT. Using reference TRBV11-2 and TRBJ1-3 for the parts outside the CDR3, the full variable domain is EAGVAQSPRYKIIEKRQSVAFWCNPISGHATLYWYQQILGQGPKLLIQFQNNGVVDDSQLPKDRFSAERLKGVDSTLKIQPAKLEDSAVYLCASSSQVGGGNTIYFGEGSWLTVV.

The chain carries TRBV7-9 and TRBJ2-7, with a possible D match to TRBD2 (5 bases). The CDR3 contains 14 residues. V shed 1 base and J shed 6 bases, with 13 bases lying between them. Per germline, CDR1 SEHNR and CDR2 FQNEAQ (reference sequence). The DNA for the CDR3 is TGTGCCAGCAGCTTAGGGACTCCGGCGGGCGAGCAGTACTTC. It encodes CASSLGTPAGEQYF.

This chain uses TRBV7-8 with TRBJ1-5; a weak D match, TRBD1 (6 bases). CDR3 length: 14 residues. V was trimmed by 6 bases and J by 3 bases, leaving 12 bases between them. Germline V gene sequence: CDR1 SGHVS, CDR2 FQNEAQ. The CDR3 bases are TGTGCCAGCAGTTTCGGACAGTACAATCAGCCCCAGCATTTT. Residues: CASSFGQYNQPQHF.

The DNA of the CDR3 is TGTGCCAGCTCACCAAGCAACAATCAGCCCCAGCATTTT. Translating gives CASSPSNNQPQHF. V is TRBV18 and J is TRBJ1-5; no definite D call. Trimming removed 2 bases at V and 3 bases at J, with 5 bases between. CDR3 length: 13 amino acids. Per the germline V gene, CDR1 is KGHSH and CDR2 is LQKENI.

This clone was found once. The J gene is TRBJ2-5, the V gene TRBV14; 7 bases map to TRBD1. The CDR3 covers 13 residues. V lost 3 bases, J lost 3 bases, and 1 base stayed unmatched. Germline V lookup: CDR1 SGHDN, CDR2 FVKESK. The CDR3 region is CASSQDRKETQYF. The CDR3 DNA follows: TGTGCCAGCAGCCAGGACAGGAAAGAGACCCAGTACTTC.

The rearrangement joins TRBV10-3 to TRBJ2-1; 10 bases line up with TRBD2. This CDR3 has 15 residues. Germline CDR1 is ENHRY and CDR2 is SYGVKD. V gave up 4 bases and J gave up 7 bases; unmatched junction bases: 7. The CDR3 loop is CAISAKAGGSNEQFF. DNA of the CDR3: TGTGCCATCAGTGCGAAAGCGGGGGGGAGTAATGAGCAGTTCTTC.

The V gene is TRBV27, the J gene TRBJ2-7; 7 positions match TRBD2. Looked up from germline, CDR1 is MNHEY and CDR2 is SMNVEV (reference sequence). Unmatched junction bases numbered 9, after V lost 4 bases and J lost 3 bases. The CDR3 is 15 amino acids. The CDR3 reads CASSSSPGGYYEQYF. CDR3 in DNA: TGTGCCAGCAGTTCCTCCCCCGGGGGGTACTACGAGCAGTACTTC.

The chain recombines TRBV7-3 with TRBJ2-1; the D gene is possibly TRBD2 (7 bases). Germline V gives CDR1 SGHTA, CDR2 FQGTGA. The ends were cut back, 8 bases at V and 0 bases at J, with 14 bases in the middle. The CDR3 runs 15 residues. As DNA, the CDR3 is TGTGCCAGCTCCATGCGGGGGCTCTCCTACAATGAGCAGTTCTTC. This translates into CASSMRGLSYNEQFF.

This clone has a single count. CDR3: CASSQVDRALNNEQFF. CDR3 sequence (DNA): TGCGCCAGCAGCCAAGTGGACAGAGCACTCAATAATGAGCAGTTCTTC. The rearrangement links TRBV4-1 to TRBJ2-1; a weak D match, TRBD1 (6 bases). The CDR3 is made up of 16 amino acids. The ends were cut back, 1 base at V and 7 bases at J, with 17 bases in the middle. Germline CDR1 MGHRA, CDR2 YSYEKL.

The chain has TRBV6-6 and TRBJ1-1; D is possibly TRBD1 (6 bases). Per the germline V gene, CDR1 is MNHNY and CDR2 is SVGAGI (reference sequence). CDR3 length equals 12 residues. Trimming pared 6 bases from V and 10 bases from J, leaving 15 bases between. The CDR3 here is CASSQQGRGAFF. The DNA for the CDR3 is TGTGCCAGCAGCCAACAGGGTCGGGGAGCTTTCTTT.

This clone was counted a few times. The chain has TRBV5-1 and TRBJ2-7; TRBD2 is a possible D gene (7 bases). This CDR3 spans 15 amino acids. The germline V and J ends were trimmed by 7 bases and 4 bases, with 21 bases remaining between them. The germline V gene encodes CDR1 SGHRS and CDR2 YFSETQ. The CDR3 spells CASQVGQLADYEQYF. CDR3 sequence (DNA): TGCGCCAGCCAGGTCGGACAGCTAGCGGATTACGAGCAGTACTTC.

The rearrangement joins TRBV7-3 to TRBJ2-1, with TRBD1 identical over 7 bases. The V and J ends lost 6 bases and 2 bases, in that order; junction bases with no gene match: 7. This CDR3 has 15 residues. Germline V gene sequence: CDR1 SGHTA, CDR2 FQGTGA. Written as DNA, the CDR3 is TGTGCCAGCAGAGCCGGGACAGACACCTACAATGAGCAGTTCTTC. This sequence encodes CASRAGTDTYNEQFF.